This is a list of T cell receptor beta chains from one sample in a study of lymphopenia after photon versus proton radiotherapy. Using immunoSEQ multiplex PCR, the repertoire was profiled, and TCRdb retains in-frame clones only, with some absent. The sample yields 30,000 to 45,000 clones, 92% seen once. The input for sequencing was peripheral blood, taken from a patient treated with photon-based radiotherapy. Every receptor here comes from a man between 60 and 75 years old with cholangiocarcinoma. The conserved cysteine and the conserved F or W are not part of the CDR3 here. A D gene is named only where the DNA matches it firmly.

d_gene | v_gene | CDR3aa
- | TRBV19 | ASRGAGASTDTQY
- | TRBV7-9 | ASSLLLRDTNGYT
TRBD1 | TRBV5-8 | ASQDRFMSYEQY
- | TRBV6-6 | ASSPNRVWGYT
- | TRBV27 | ASSLSAGRDYGYT
TRBD2 | TRBV9 | ASSLSGNTDTQY
- | TRBV13 | ASSPYPRGAPYNEQF
TRBD1 | TRBV10-1 | ASSERDRGPLTEAF
- | TRBV6-1 | ASSIYGYT
- | TRBV5-1 | ASSTGDFPSYEQY
- | TRBV10-3 | AISDGQETQY
- | TRBV20-1 | SAPGTRQF
TRBD2 | TRBV5-1 | ASSGTSGRTDTQY
- | TRBV9 | ASSVAQDYGYT
TRBD1 | TRBV28 | ASMGQGNSPLH
- | TRBV19 | ASSPRLDETQY
- | TRBV7-9 | ASSLAAQGSGNTIY
- | TRBV7-2 | ASSFRTSGYEQY
TRBD2 | TRBV16 | ASSQSGGGGTDTQY
- | TRBV6-1 | ASIEFANTGELF
- | TRBV10-3 | AISEYATGYNEQF
- | TRBV27 | ASSVWGGTEAF
- | TRBV9 | ASSVVGATDTQY
TRBD1 | TRBV28 | ASSLTETGYEQY
- | TRBV6-5 | ASSPQQRRETQY
TRBD1 | TRBV19 | ASRRDREDTQY
- | TRBV28 | ASRTRDLDTDTQY
TRBD2 | TRBV28 | ASPPSRLAGEVGYEQY
- | TRBV5-1 | ASSLGPGGSGANVLT
- | TRBV18 | ASSPRDNTGNTIY
- | TRBV19 | ASSMVGNELGETQY
- | TRBV4-1 | ASFDSETYEQY
- | TRBV6-1 | ASSEGPVDGQPQH
- | TRBV4-3 | ASSQGLRPGELF
- | TRBV15 | ATSTSLVGTLGNEQF
- | TRBV6-5 | ASRLGNQETQY
- | TRBV19 | ASSRQALSYEQY
- | TRBV16 | ASSQSRGLQPQH
- | TRBV28 | ASSPSPRNEKLF
TRBD2 | TRBV2 | ASSEAGGTSGGAGDTQY
- | TRBV28 | ASSPGGAQETQY
- | TRBV6-6 | ASSYSVPSHEQF
- | TRBV28 | ASESGGGLGSLYQETQY
- | TRBV6-5 | ASSFGLVRTTGELF
- | TRBV11-2 | ASSLLVSSPYEQY
- | TRBV11-2 | ASSLYGGTEAF
- | TRBV19 | ASSIGEWNSPLH
TRBD1 | TRBV7-7 | ASSSGQGAYNEQF
- | TRBV5-4 | ASSRTRQANEQF
- | TRBV5-1 | ASSSQGTYEQY
- | TRBV5-4 | ASSRAGFSGANVLT
- | TRBV5-1 | ASSLVIAQETQY
- | TRBV21-1 | ASSNRGGPQH
- | TRBV6-5 | ASSYQQGNTGELF
- | TRBV10-3 | AISESGTRAYNEQF
TRBD1 | TRBV7-3 | ASSFDRGEYNEQF
- | TRBV10-1 | ASSVLPREAF